These 28 T cell receptor beta chains came from one sample sequenced in a study of blood T cell repertoires in COVID-19. The table came from immunoSEQ multiplex PCR; TCRdb's copy has only in-frame clones and leaves some out. The sample includes around 340,000 clones, approximately 91% of them seen just once. The specimen was PBMCs or T cells enriched from blood (not recorded which). These receptors all stem from a woman in her 30s who had been exposed to COVID-19.

The chain has TRBV9 and TRBJ1-4; possible D gene TRBD1, 5 bases. Trimming cost V 0 bases and J 4 bases, with 13 bases left between them. Germline assignment: CDR1 SGDLS and CDR2 YYNGEE. The CDR3 spans 16 residues. CDR3 residues: CASSVAGRQFNEKLFF. The CDR3 nucleotides are TGTGCCAGCAGCGTAGCTGGAAGACAGTTTAATGAAAAACTGTTTTTT.

This chain links TRBV18 with TRBJ2-1; 10 bases align to TRBD1. The length of the CDR3 is 15 residues. The V gene's germline CDR1 is KGHSH and CDR2 LQKENI. V shed 1 base, J shed 8 bases, and the junction held 5 bases outside the gene matches. CDR3: CASSPLDRGIYEQFF. Here the CDR3 DNA reads TGTGCCAGCTCACCACTGGACAGGGGGATCTATGAGCAGTTCTTC.

The chain joins TRBV19 to TRBJ2-2, with 12 bases identical to TRBD2. There are 16 residues in the CDR3. From germline, CDR1 is LNHDA and CDR2 SQIVND (reference sequence). V was clipped by 6 bases and J by 0 bases; unmatched bases: 2. Here the CDR3 DNA reads TGTGCCAGTAGGACTAGCGGGAGTTCGAACACCGGGGAGCTGTTTTTT. Encoded protein: CASRTSGSSNTGELFF.

This chain links TRBV28 with TRBJ2-1; TRBD1 might be the D (6 bases). Germline-derived CDR1 and CDR2 are MDHEN and SYDVKM. Between the trimmed V and J ends, which lost 5 bases and 5 bases, there was a span of 16 bases. The CDR3 extends over 15 amino acids. The CDR3 sequence: CASSPTGGADNEQFF. CDR3 nucleotides: TGTGCCAGCAGTCCCACTGGGGGCGCAGACAATGAGCAGTTCTTC.

The V and J genes are TRBV7-9 and TRBJ2-3; weak D call: TRBD1 (5 bases). The CDR3 has 14 amino acids. Trimming stripped 3 bases from V and 4 bases from J, with 11 bases between. CDR1 is SEHNR and CDR2 is FQNEAQ in the germline V gene (reference sequence). The CDR3 spells CASSFNVGADTQYF. The CDR3 coding sequence is TGTGCCAGCAGCTTCAACGTAGGGGCAGATACGCAGTATTTT.

The CDR3 DNA reads TGTGCCAGTAGTATCGATCCGGGACAGGGTCGCAATGAGCAGTTCTTC. Amino acids: CASSIDPGQGRNEQFF. The chain couples TRBV19 to TRBJ2-1, with TRBD1 identical over 9 bases. This CDR3 is 16 amino acids long. In germline, CDR1 is LNHDA, CDR2 SQIVND (reference sequence). The trim removed 3 bases at V and 6 bases at J, leaving 9 bases unmatched. Combining the CDR3 with reference TRBV19 and TRBJ2-1 gives the whole variable domain DGGITQSPKYLFRKEGQNVTLSCEQNLNHDAMYWYRQDPGQGLRLIYYSQIVNDFQKGDIAEGYSVSREKKESFPLTVTSAQKNPTAFYLCASSIDPGQGRNEQFFGPGTRLTVL.

The chain employs TRBV15 and TRBJ2-5; 8 positions agree with TRBD1. CDR3 length equals 17 residues. After removal of 0 bases from V and 2 bases from J, the junction contained 8 bases not matched to a gene. Germline-derived CDR1 and CDR2 are LNHNV and YYDKDF (reference sequence). The CDR3 region is CATSREGDRTVQETQYF. For the CDR3, the DNA is TGTGCCACCAGCAGAGAGGGGGACAGGACGGTACAAGAGACCCAGTACTTC.

Here the CDR3 DNA reads TGTGCCAGCAGCTTAGGGGTGGGACTCTACGAGCAGTACTTC. Amino acids: CASSLGVGLYEQYF. The J gene is TRBJ2-7, the V gene TRBV7-3, with a weak D call TRBD2 (6 bases). Per the germline V gene, CDR1 is SGHTA and CDR2 is FQGTGA. This CDR3 is built from 14 residues. Trimming pared 2 bases from V and 3 bases from J, leaving 11 bases between.

The J gene is TRBJ1-2, the V gene TRBV4-2, with 7 bases identical to TRBD1. Germline V gene lookup returns CDR1 LGHNA and CDR2 YNFKEQ. CDR3 length equals 17 residues. Losses at the gene ends were 3 bases for V and 8 bases for J; bases not matched to a gene: 18. The CDR3 is CASSQGRTGALSGGYTF. Here the CDR3 DNA reads TGTGCCAGCAGCCAGGGGAGGACAGGCGCCCTCTCGGGGGGCTACACCTTC.

The rearrangement joins TRBV3-1 (or the pseudogene TRBV3-2) to TRBJ1-2; no reliable D call. The V and J ends lost 3 bases and 2 bases respectively, with 10 bases between them. This CDR3 has 14 residues. The germline V gene has CDR1 LGHDT and CDR2 YNNKEL (reference sequence). The CDR3 nucleotides read TGTGCCAGCAGCCAGAGACAAATCAACTATGGCTACACCTTC. Its protein product is CASSQRQINYGYTF.

This rearrangement joins TRBV27 to TRBJ2-1; D is possibly TRBD2 (5 bases). Between the trimmed V and J ends, which lost 6 bases and 7 bases, there was a span of 10 bases. The germline V gene encodes CDR1 MNHEY and CDR2 SMNVEV (reference sequence). This CDR3 is built from 12 residues. The CDR3 sequence is CASSPTGNEQFF. The CDR3 DNA follows: TGTGCCAGCAGCCCCACGGGAAATGAGCAGTTCTTC.

J is TRBJ2-5 and V is TRBV3-1 (or the pseudogene TRBV3-2); 7 bases line up with TRBD2. The CDR3 runs to 15 residues. Losses at the gene ends were 0 bases for V and 2 bases for J; bases not matched to a gene: 3. The germline V gene has CDR1 LGHDT and CDR2 YNNKEL (reference sequence). CDR3 loop: CASSQDGTKQETQYF. CDR3 DNA: TGTGCCAGCAGCCAAGATGGGACTAAGCAAGAGACCCAGTACTTC.

This rearrangement joins TRBV7-6 to TRBJ2-7; D possibly corresponds to TRBD2 (6 bases). V was clipped by 3 bases and J by 7 bases, with 10 bases between them. Germline CDR1 and CDR2: SGHVS and FNYEAQ. The CDR3 is 12 amino acids. CDR3 amino acids: CASSFERGEQYF. The CDR3 DNA sequence: TGTGCCAGCAGCTTTGAACGGGGGGAGCAGTACTTC.

The chain is built from TRBV10-3 and TRBJ1-3; weak D call: TRBD1 (6 bases). This CDR3 has 15 residues. Germline CDR1 ENHRY, CDR2 SYGVKD. Trimming took off 3 bases at V and 4 bases at J, with 13 bases between the two ends. CDR3: CAISDLGGTGNTIYF. The CDR3 DNA is TGTGCCATCAGTGACCTGGGAGGGACAGGAAACACCATATATTTT.

The gene calls are TRBV7-9 and TRBJ1-2; D may be TRBD1 (5 bases). Trimming left V 0 bases short and J 4 bases short, with 9 bases between. CDR3 length: 14 residues. CDR1 and CDR2 from the germline V gene are SEHNR and FQNEAQ (reference sequence). The CDR3 nucleotides read TGTGCCAGCAGCTTAGCCCGACAGCCCTATGGCTACACCTTC. This gives the protein CASSLARQPYGYTF.

J is TRBJ2-1 and V is TRBV29-1; TRBD2 matches 9 bases. The germline CDR1 and CDR2 sequences are SQVTM and ANQGSEA. V lost 4 bases and J lost 7; bases outside the gene matches: 8. The CDR3 length is 14 residues. The CDR3: CSVVGSGSKNEQFF. CDR3 nucleotide sequence: TGCAGCGTTGTGGGTAGCGGGAGTAAAAATGAGCAGTTCTTC.

This chain connects TRBV4-1 to TRBJ2-7, with a tentative D call TRBD2 (5 bases). CDR1 and CDR2 (germline): MGHRA, YSYEKL. CDR3 length equals 13 residues. Trimming removed 8 bases at V and 2 bases at J, with 13 bases between. CDR3 sequence reads: CASGVDSTYEQYF. In DNA form, the CDR3 reads TGCGCCAGCGGCGTGGACTCTACCTACGAGCAGTACTTC.

The rearrangement links TRBV5-1 to TRBJ2-3, with 7 bases fitting TRBD2. With V trimmed by 0 bases and J by 3 bases, 7 bases remained unmatched. This CDR3 has 16 residues. Germline assignment: CDR1 SGHRS and CDR2 YFSETQ. Here the CDR3 reads CASSLEVGGPTDTQYF. CDR3 bases: TGCGCCAGCAGCTTGGAGGTGGGAGGGCCGACAGATACGCAGTATTTT.

The rearrangement uses TRBV2 and TRBJ1-2; D may be TRBD1 (5 bases). The germline V gene encodes CDR1 SNHLY and CDR2 FYNNEI. V shed 0 bases and J shed 2 bases, with 13 bases lying between them. This CDR3 has 16 residues. The CDR3 loop reads CASSEALPGPNYGYTF. In nucleotides, the CDR3 is TGTGCCAGCAGTGAAGCGCTTCCAGGGCCCAACTATGGCTACACCTTC.

The chain uses TRBV7-8 and TRBJ2-5; TRBD1 aligns across 10 bases. This CDR3 is 14 amino acids long. The J segment lost 5 bases and the V segment lost 4 bases, leaving 4 bases of the junction unmatched. Looked up from germline, CDR1 is SGHVS and CDR2 is FQNEAQ. The CDR3 DNA reads TGTGCCAGCAGCTCCGGGACAGGGGTGGAGACCCAGTACTTC. Amino acid sequence: CASSSGTGVETQYF.

A single count supports this clone. V usage is TRBV19 and J usage is TRBJ1-1, with 9 positions matching TRBD1. Unmatched junction bases numbered 3, after V lost 4 bases and J lost 0 bases. This CDR3 spans 15 amino acids. Germline CDR1 reads LNHDA; CDR2 reads SQIVND (reference sequence). The CDR3 bases are TGTGCCAGTAGTACAGGGACAGGGATGAACACTGAAGCTTTCTTT. This sequence encodes CASSTGTGMNTEAFF.

The gene calls are TRBV4-1 and TRBJ2-5; D possibly corresponds to TRBD2 (5 bases). Germline V gene sequence: CDR1 MGHRA, CDR2 YSYEKL. Trimming removed 0 bases from V and 2 bases from J, with 22 bases in between. CDR3 length: 19 residues. CDR3 residues: CASSQEGSAPSTLQETQYF. The CDR3, as DNA: TGCGCCAGCAGCCAAGAGGGTAGCGCCCCCTCCACCTTACAAGAGACCCAGTACTTC.

The V and J genes are TRBV5-1 and TRBJ2-7, with no clear D. The CDR3 runs to 15 residues. The germline V gene encodes CDR1 SGHRS and CDR2 YFSETQ. V lost 0 bases, J lost 2 bases, and 12 bases lay in between. The DNA of the CDR3 is TGCGCCAGCAGCTTGGCCGCGACATTCCCCTACGAGCAGTACTTC. Its protein is CASSLAATFPYEQYF.

V is TRBV10-3 and J is TRBJ1-4, with TRBD1 identical over 9 bases. The CDR3 is 14 residues long. Trimming removed 3 bases from V and 8 bases from J; junction bases left unmatched: 4. Germline V CDR1 and CDR2: ENHRY, SYGVKD. CDR3 loop: CAISETGTGEKLFF. In DNA form, the CDR3 reads TGTGCCATCAGTGAAACCGGGACAGGGGAAAAACTGTTTTTT.

The V and J genes are TRBV7-9 and TRBJ2-1, with D maybe TRBD2 (6 bases). Germline loops: CDR1 SEHNR, CDR2 FQNEAQ (reference sequence). The CDR3 runs 17 residues. V lost 0 bases to trimming and J lost 3 bases, with 15 bases between them. In DNA form, the CDR3 reads TGTGCCAGCAGCTTAGCGACGCGGGACCGGTTCTACAATGAGCAGTTCTTC. This sequence encodes CASSLATRDRFYNEQFF.

This chain uses TRBV7-8 with TRBJ2-3; 13 bases agree with TRBD2. Germline loops: CDR1 SGHVS, CDR2 FQNEAQ. The CDR3 contains 18 residues. Trimming removed 1 base from V and 0 bases from J; junction bases left unmatched: 4. The DNA for the CDR3 is TGTGCCAGCAGCTTAGTGGGGACTAGCGGGGCCAGCACAGATACGCAGTATTTT. Translating gives CASSLVGTSGASTDTQYF.

For the CDR3, the DNA is TGTGCCAGCAGCCAAGAGGGGGCGGGTGAGACCCAGTACTTC. Translation: CASSQEGAGETQYF. The rearrangement uses TRBV3-1 (or the pseudogene TRBV3-2) and TRBJ2-5; weak D call: TRBD1 (6 bases). V lost 0 bases and J lost 5, with 10 bases in between. Germline CDR1 is LGHDT and CDR2 is YNNKEL (reference sequence). This CDR3 region has 14 residues.

CDR3 nucleotide sequence: TGCGCCAGCAGCCCGTTTAGCGGGAGGGCGAGAGGGGAGACCCAGTACTTC. Amino acids: CASSPFSGRARGETQYF. J is TRBJ2-5 and V is TRBV5-1; TRBD2 aligns across 11 bases. V gave up 4 bases and J gave up 5 bases; unmatched junction bases: 13. In germline, CDR1 is SGHRS, CDR2 YFSETQ. The CDR3 spans 17 residues.